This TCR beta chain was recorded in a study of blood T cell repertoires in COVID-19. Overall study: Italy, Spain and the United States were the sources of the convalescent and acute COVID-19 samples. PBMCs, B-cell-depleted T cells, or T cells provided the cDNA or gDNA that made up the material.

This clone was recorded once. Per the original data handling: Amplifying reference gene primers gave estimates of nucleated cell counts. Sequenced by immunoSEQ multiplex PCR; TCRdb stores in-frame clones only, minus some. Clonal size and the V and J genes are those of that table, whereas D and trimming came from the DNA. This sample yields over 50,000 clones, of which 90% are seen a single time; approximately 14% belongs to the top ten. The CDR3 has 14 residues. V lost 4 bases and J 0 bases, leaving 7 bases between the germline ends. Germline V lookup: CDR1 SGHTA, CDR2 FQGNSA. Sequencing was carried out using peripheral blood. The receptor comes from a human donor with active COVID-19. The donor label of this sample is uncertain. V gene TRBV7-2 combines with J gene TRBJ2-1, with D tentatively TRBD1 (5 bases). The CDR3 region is CASSSDSSYNEQFF. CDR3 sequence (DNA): TGTGCCAGCAGCTCCGACAGCTCCTACAATGAGCAGTTCTTC.